The 14 T cell receptor beta chains in this list originate from one sample, sequenced in a study of blood T cell repertoires in COVID-19. Clones were read by immunoSEQ multiplex PCR, and TCRdb kept only the in-frame ones, dropping some. The sample consists of over 150,000 clones, roughly 90% of them appearing once. The sample consisted of peripheral blood. The receptors shown here come from a woman aged 55-70 years who had recovered from COVID-19.

The CDR3 loop reads CASSYMTGWNVLTF. CDR3 nucleotides: TGTGCCAGCAGCTATATGACAGGGTGGAACGTCCTGACTTTC. The chain recombines TRBV7-9 with TRBJ2-6; TRBD1 aligns across 7 bases. CDR3 length: 14 residues. Germline V gene data show CDR1 as SEHNR and CDR2 as FQNEAQ (reference sequence). The junction had 7 bases not matched to a gene; V was cut back by 4 bases and J by 10 bases.

The chain employs TRBV18 and TRBJ1-2, with TRBD1 matching 12 bases. The germline V gene has CDR1 KGHSH and CDR2 LQKENI. With 6 bases clipped from V and 8 bases from J, the junction kept 7 bases outside the gene matches. There are 14 residues in the CDR3. The CDR3 bases are TGTGCCAGCTCGCAGGGACAGGGGGCTGGAGGCTACACCTTC. It codes for CASSQGQGAGGYTF.

The chain's CDR3 is CSARGGYGYTF. The CDR3, as DNA: TGCAGTGCCCGGGGAGGGTATGGCTACACCTTC. This chain joins TRBV20-1 and TRBJ1-2; D is unclear. The length of the CDR3 is 11 residues. V was clipped by 6 bases and J by 5 bases, with 10 bases between them. The germline CDR1 and CDR2 sequences are DFQATT and SNEGSKA (reference sequence).

The V call is TRBV4-1, the J call TRBJ2-3; 8 bases match TRBD2. The CDR3 contains 18 residues. Germline values: CDR1 MGHRA, CDR2 YSYEKL. V lost 0 bases and J lost 4; bases outside the gene matches: 12. The CDR3 DNA reads TGCGCCAGCAGCCAAGAACGCTTCGGGAGCGGGGGTTCAGATACGCAGTATTTT. Its translation is CASSQERFGSGGSDTQYF.

The chain uses TRBV28 and TRBJ1-3; a weak D match, TRBD1 (6 bases). V dropped 2 bases and J dropped 1 base, with 9 bases sitting between them. Germline lookup yields CDR1 MDHEN and CDR2 SYDVKM. The CDR3 sequence is 15 residues long. CDR3 coding DNA: TGTGCCAGCAGTTTACCTCAGGGGTCTGGAAACACCATATATTTT. Residues: CASSLPQGSGNTIYF.

The CDR3 is CASSLSVGLGSITGELFF. CDR3 nucleotide sequence: TGTGCCAGCAGTTTGTCAGTAGGCCTCGGGTCGATAACCGGGGAGCTGTTTTTT. The V call is TRBV28, the J call TRBJ2-2; the D is unclear. V gave up 3 bases and J gave up 5 bases, with 22 bases separating them. Germline V CDR1 and CDR2: MDHEN, SYDVKM. The CDR3 loop spans 18 amino acids.

The rearrangement uses TRBV10-3 and TRBJ1-1; 7 bases are a match to TRBD1. V gave up 7 bases and J gave up 3 bases; unmatched junction bases: 5. The CDR3 is 13 amino acids. Per germline, CDR1 ENHRY and CDR2 SYGVKD. DNA of the CDR3: TGTGCCATCACCAGGGGGGAGGACACTGAAGCTTTCTTT. This sequence encodes CAITRGEDTEAFF.

The chain couples TRBV12-3 or TRBV12-4 to TRBJ1-3; no clear D gene. The V and J ends lost 8 bases and 2 bases respectively, with 10 bases between them. The CDR3 runs to 13 residues. In DNA form, the CDR3 reads TGTGCCAGCCGAGGGCGGGCTGGAAACACCATATATTTT. This sequence encodes CASRGRAGNTIYF.

V is TRBV2 and J is TRBJ1-2, with 9 bases that match TRBD1. The V gene's germline CDR1 is SNHLY and CDR2 FYNNEI. Germline trimming cut 6 bases from V and 4 bases from J; bases unmatched to any gene: 9. The CDR3 has 15 residues. The CDR3, as DNA: TGTGCCAGCAGAACCGGGACAGGGATCGCCTATGGCTACACCTTC. Translating gives CASRTGTGIAYGYTF.

The rearrangement uses TRBV5-6 and TRBJ1-1, with TRBD1 as a possible D gene (5 bases). With 1 base removed from V and 4 bases from J, the gap between germline ends came to 11 bases. Germline values: CDR1 SGHDT, CDR2 YYEEEE. The CDR3 loop spans 14 amino acids. The CDR3 spells CASSLLRETTEAFF. Here the CDR3 DNA reads TGTGCCAGCAGCTTGCTCAGGGAAACCACTGAAGCTTTCTTT.

V usage is TRBV5-1 and J usage is TRBJ2-7, with D possibly matching TRBD1 (5 bases). With 1 base removed from V and 3 bases from J, the gap between germline ends came to 8 bases. The CDR3 spans 13 residues. Germline lookup yields CDR1 SGHRS and CDR2 YFSETQ. Here the CDR3 reads CASSLPDSYEQYF. In nucleotides, the CDR3 is TGCGCCAGCAGCTTGCCCGACAGCTACGAGCAGTACTTC.

This clone was found once. The V gene is TRBV11-1, the J gene TRBJ2-1; 9 bases agree with TRBD2. After removal of 2 bases from V and 7 bases from J, the junction contained 9 bases not matched to a gene. Germline V gene lookup returns CDR1 SGHAT and CDR2 FQDESV (reference sequence). There are 16 residues in the CDR3. This CDR3 is CASSLRRAGGLNEQFF. Here the CDR3 DNA reads TGTGCCAGCAGCTTACGGCGGGCGGGGGGGCTTAATGAGCAGTTCTTC.

V is TRBV27 and J is TRBJ1-2, with D perhaps matching TRBD1 (5 bases). Trimming took off 6 bases at V and 8 bases at J, with 13 bases between the two ends. The V gene's germline CDR1 is MNHEY and CDR2 SMNVEV (reference sequence). CDR3 length: 12 amino acids. The CDR3 DNA reads as TGTGCCAGCAGGACCGTTGGGGCAGGCTACACCTTC. The encoded protein is CASRTVGAGYTF.

The rearrangement uses TRBV4-2 and TRBJ2-3, with 8 bases lining up with TRBD2. This CDR3 comprises 14 residues. CDR1 is LGHNA, CDR2 YNFKEQ, per germline. The V segment lost 6 bases and the J segment 2 bases; nucleotides outside the gene matches: 4. CDR3 nucleotides: TGTGCCAGCAGTGGACTAGCTGTCACAGATACGCAGTATTTT. Protein product: CASSGLAVTDTQYF.